This T cell receptor (beta chain) was obtained from a study of response to subunit inactivated influenza vaccine (dated by TCRdb to the late 2010s). Regarding the research as a whole: Deep quantitative profiling of the T cell receptor repertoire was used in the study to follow responses to a trivalent subunit inactivated influenza vaccine. Results and caveats for the whole study, not just this receptor: The authors suggested that each seasonal influenza vaccination may recruit only a limited number of new T cells.

This clonotype was observed many times. Its antigen remains undetermined. Base qualities are not recorded, but no much larger clone differs from it by a single base. Receptors were amplified or captured by RT-PCR. Instrument on record: Illumina HiSeq 2500. The raw public reads went through TCRdb reprocessing: fastp at Q25, MiXCR clone calling, in-frame beta chains kept. Every CDR3 protein is listed once, alongside the most common genes and DNA of its rows. Counted in this sample were 450,000 to 600,000 distinct CDR3 sequences; approximately 15% of them appeared once. 3% of the sample belongs to the ten largest clones. The sequencing used CD4+ T cells sorted from PBMCs, collected roughly 24 months after vaccination. This clonotype originated in a man aged 45-69 years who received an inactivated influenza vaccine. Donor details come from another sample of the same person, matched by shared clones.

The CDR3 region has the sequence CSVSQGNPYEQYF. In nucleotides, the sequence is TGCAGCGTTTCCCAGGGGAACCCCTACGAGCAGTACTTC. Recombination linked TRBV29-1 to TRBJ2-7; possibly the D gene is TRBD1, per 6 matching bases. The V end loses 5 bases and the J end loses 2 bases, and a stretch of 13 bases separates them. The germline V gene supplies CDR1 SQVTM and CDR2 ANQGSEA. From its cysteine to its phenylalanine, the CDR3 spans 13 amino acids. Solely the CDR3 DNA is kept, with 39 bases framed from the first base.